The 8 T cell receptor beta chains reported below all come from one sample, sequenced in a study of blood T cells in healthy people across ages. Next came a second PCR, run for roughly 7 to 12 cycles, which used a sample-barcoded 5' primer along with a J-beta primer mix. Using its own MiXCR run on the 5' RACE reads, TCRdb lists one record per CDR3 protein. The sample shows 1.4 million to 1.5 million distinct CDR3 sequences, about 40% of them seen only once. The sequencing sample was made of blood. Source of these receptors: a woman between 18 and 30 years old in good health.

The chain couples TRBV29-1 to TRBJ1-2; D is undetermined. Trimming cost V 4 bases and J 6 bases, with 6 bases left between them. This CDR3 has 10 amino acids. Germline V gene data show CDR1 as SQVTM and CDR2 as ANQGSEA. Here the CDR3 reads CSVGADGYTF. As DNA, the CDR3 is TGCAGCGTTGGAGCAGATGGCTACACCTTC.

The rearrangement joins TRBV5-1 to TRBJ1-1, with 7 bases that match TRBD1. Germline assignment: CDR1 SGHRS and CDR2 YFSETQ. V trimming: 4 bases; J trimming: 2 bases; junction bases outside the gene matches: 8. This CDR3 is 15 amino acids long. The CDR3 protein is CASSQGDRSNTEAFF. The CDR3 DNA follows: TGCGCCAGCAGCCAAGGGGACAGATCCAACACTGAAGCTTTCTTT.

Only a few counts were recorded for this clonotype. The gene calls are TRBV20-1 and TRBJ2-1, with a weak D call TRBD2 (5 bases). The CDR3 extends over 13 amino acids. Trimming removed 1 base at V and 9 bases at J, with 13 bases between. Germline V lookup: CDR1 DFQATT, CDR2 SNEGSKA (reference sequence). The CDR3 DNA reads TGCAGTGCTAGAGCCACCGGGAAGGTTGAGCAGTTCTTC. Its translation is CSARATGKVEQFF.

This clonotype occurred a few times. The V and J genes are TRBV10-3 and TRBJ1-1; D is unclear. The CDR3 is made up of 13 amino acids. V was pared by 6 bases and J by 1 base, with 9 bases between. In germline, CDR1 is ENHRY, CDR2 SYGVKD. The CDR3 is CAISPSRNTEAFF. The CDR3 DNA is TGTGCCATCAGCCCTAGTCGGAACACTGAAGCTTTCTTT.

About this clonotype itself: One end of the junction varies from germline; a read error may be responsible. The J gene is TRBJ1-2, the V gene TRBV30; D gene uncertain. Germline CDR1 is GTSNPN and CDR2 is SVGIG (reference sequence). The CDR3 sequence is 13 residues long. The chain's CDR3 is CVWSVHNNYGYTF. The CDR3, as DNA: TGTGTCTGGAGTGTACATAATAACTATGGCTACACCTTC.

The sample holds a few counts of this clonotype. The chain employs TRBV24-1 and TRBJ2-3; TRBD2 agrees at 12 bases. CDR3 length: 17 amino acids. Trimming took 3 bases from V and 2 from J; bases not matched to a gene: 5. Germline assignment: CDR1 KGHDR and CDR2 SFDVKD. The CDR3 DNA reads as TGTGCCACCAGTGATCCCGGACTAGCGGGAAACACAGATACGCAGTATTTT. Protein: CATSDPGLAGNTDTQYF.

About this clonotype: One junction end disagrees with the germline gene, perhaps due to a read error. The V gene is TRBV6-5, the J gene TRBJ2-3; TRBD2 is a possible D gene (6 bases). Germline assignment: CDR1 MNHEY and CDR2 SVGAGI. The CDR3 consists of 16 residues. The CDR3 is CASTYLRDSSGDTQYF. The CDR3 nucleotides read TGTGCCAGCACTTACTTACGGGACTCCTCGGGAGATACGCAGTATTTT.

The J gene is TRBJ1-2, the V gene TRBV3-1, with 8 bases fitting TRBD1. The CDR3 is made up of 17 amino acids. Losses at the gene ends were 0 bases for V and 2 bases for J; bases not matched to a gene: 8. Germline V gene lookup returns CDR1 LGHDT and CDR2 YNNKEL (reference sequence). The CDR3 nucleotides read TGTGCCAGCAGCCAAGATTCTTGGGCAGGGGGCAACTATGGCTACACCTTC. Protein product: CASSQDSWAGGNYGYTF.